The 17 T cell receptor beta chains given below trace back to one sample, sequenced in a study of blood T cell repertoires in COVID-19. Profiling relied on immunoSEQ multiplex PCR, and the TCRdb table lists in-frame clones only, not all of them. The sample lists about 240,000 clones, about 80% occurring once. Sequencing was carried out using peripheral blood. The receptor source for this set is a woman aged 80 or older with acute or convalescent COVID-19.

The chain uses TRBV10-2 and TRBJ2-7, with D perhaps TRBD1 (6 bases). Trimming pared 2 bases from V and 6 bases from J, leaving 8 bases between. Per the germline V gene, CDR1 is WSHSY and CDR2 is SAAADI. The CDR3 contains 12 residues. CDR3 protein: CASSEGGGEQYF. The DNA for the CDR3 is TGCGCCAGCAGTGAGGGGGGCGGCGAGCAGTACTTC.

The CDR3 region is CASSFGSGQGAGEQYF. The CDR3 DNA follows: TGCGCCAGCAGCTTTGGCTCGGGACAGGGGGCCGGGGAGCAGTACTTC. The rearrangement uses TRBV5-1 and TRBJ2-7; TRBD1 agrees at 12 bases. V lost 2 bases and J lost 7; bases outside the gene matches: 10. The CDR3 totals 16 residues. Germline lookup yields CDR1 SGHRS and CDR2 YFSETQ.

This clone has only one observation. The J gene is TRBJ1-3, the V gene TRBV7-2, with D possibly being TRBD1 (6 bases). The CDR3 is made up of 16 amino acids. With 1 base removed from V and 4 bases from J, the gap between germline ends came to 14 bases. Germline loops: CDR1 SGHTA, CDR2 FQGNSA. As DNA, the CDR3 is TGTGCCAGCAGCTTAGTGGGGGGGACATCAGGAAACACCATATATTTT. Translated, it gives CASSLVGGTSGNTIYF.

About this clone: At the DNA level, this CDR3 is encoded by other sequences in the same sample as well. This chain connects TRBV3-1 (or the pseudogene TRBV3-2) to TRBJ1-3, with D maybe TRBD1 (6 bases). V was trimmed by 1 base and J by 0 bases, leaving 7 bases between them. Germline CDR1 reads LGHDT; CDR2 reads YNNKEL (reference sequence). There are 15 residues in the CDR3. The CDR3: CASSQGGGSGNTIYF. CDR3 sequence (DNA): TGTGCCAGCAGCCAAGGAGGGGGCTCTGGAAACACCATATATTTT.

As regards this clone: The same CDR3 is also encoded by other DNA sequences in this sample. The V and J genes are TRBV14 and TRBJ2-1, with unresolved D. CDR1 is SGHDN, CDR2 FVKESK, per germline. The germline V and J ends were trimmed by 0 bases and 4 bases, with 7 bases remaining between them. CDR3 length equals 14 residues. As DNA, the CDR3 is TGTGCCAGCAGCCAAGATCCGGGTTACAATGAGCAGTTCTTC. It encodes CASSQDPGYNEQFF.

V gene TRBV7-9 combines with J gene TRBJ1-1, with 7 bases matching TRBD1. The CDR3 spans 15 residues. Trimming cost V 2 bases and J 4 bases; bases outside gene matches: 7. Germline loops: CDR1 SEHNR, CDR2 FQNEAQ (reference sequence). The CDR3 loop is CASSLQAGGITEAFF. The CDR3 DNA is TGTGCCAGCAGCTTACAAGCAGGGGGAATCACTGAAGCTTTCTTT.

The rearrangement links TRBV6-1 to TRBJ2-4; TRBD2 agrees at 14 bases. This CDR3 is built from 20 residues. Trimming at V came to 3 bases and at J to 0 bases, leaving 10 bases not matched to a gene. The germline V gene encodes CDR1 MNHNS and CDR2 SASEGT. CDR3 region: CASSEGWTSGGTLAKNIQYF. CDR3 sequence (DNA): TGTGCCAGCAGTGAGGGATGGACTAGCGGGGGGACTCTAGCCAAAAACATTCAGTACTTC.

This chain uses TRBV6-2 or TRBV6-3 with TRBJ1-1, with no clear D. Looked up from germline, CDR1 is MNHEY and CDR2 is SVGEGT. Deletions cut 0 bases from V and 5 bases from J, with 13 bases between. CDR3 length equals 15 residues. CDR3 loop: CASSYSLKGGTEAFF. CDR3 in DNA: TGTGCCAGCAGTTACTCGCTTAAGGGCGGGACTGAAGCTTTCTTT.

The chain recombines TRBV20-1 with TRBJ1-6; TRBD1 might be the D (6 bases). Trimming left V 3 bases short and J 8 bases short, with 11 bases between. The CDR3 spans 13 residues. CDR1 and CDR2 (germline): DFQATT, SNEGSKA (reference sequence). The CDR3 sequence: CSASGQLDSPLHF. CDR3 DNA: TGCAGTGCTAGTGGACAGTTGGATTCACCCCTCCACTTT.

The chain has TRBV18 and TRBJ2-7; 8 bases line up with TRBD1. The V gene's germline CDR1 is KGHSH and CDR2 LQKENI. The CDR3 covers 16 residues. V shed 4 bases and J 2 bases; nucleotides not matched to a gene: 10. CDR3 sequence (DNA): TGTGCCAGCTCACTCCCCCGGACAGGGTATCCCTACGAGCAGTACTTC. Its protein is CASSLPRTGYPYEQYF.

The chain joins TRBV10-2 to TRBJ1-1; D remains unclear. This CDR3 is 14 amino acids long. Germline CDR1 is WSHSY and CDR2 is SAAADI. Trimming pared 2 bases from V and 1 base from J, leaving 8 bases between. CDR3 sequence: CASSEVRGNTEAFF. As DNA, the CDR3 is TGCGCCAGCAGTGAGGTTCGGGGGAACACTGAAGCTTTCTTT.

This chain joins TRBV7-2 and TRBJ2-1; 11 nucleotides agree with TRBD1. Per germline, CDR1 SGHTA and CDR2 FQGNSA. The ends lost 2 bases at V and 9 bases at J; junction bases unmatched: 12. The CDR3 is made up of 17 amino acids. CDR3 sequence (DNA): TGTGCCAGCAGCTTAAATCCCGGGACAGGGGGAGGAGGTGAGCAGTTCTTC. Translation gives CASSLNPGTGGGGEQFF. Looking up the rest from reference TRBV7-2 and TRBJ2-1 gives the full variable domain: GAGVSQSPSNKVTEKGKDVELRCDPISGHTALYWYRQSLGQGLEFLIYFQGNSAPDKSGLPSDRFSAERTGGSVSTLTIQRTQQEDSAVYLCASSLNPGTGGGGEQFFGPGTRLTVL.

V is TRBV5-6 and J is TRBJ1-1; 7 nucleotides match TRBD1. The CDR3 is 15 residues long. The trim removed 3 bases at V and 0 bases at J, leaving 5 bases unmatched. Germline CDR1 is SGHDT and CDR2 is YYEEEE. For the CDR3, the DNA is TGTGCCAGCAGCTCACGGGACAGACTGAACACTGAAGCTTTCTTT. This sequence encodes CASSSRDRLNTEAFF.

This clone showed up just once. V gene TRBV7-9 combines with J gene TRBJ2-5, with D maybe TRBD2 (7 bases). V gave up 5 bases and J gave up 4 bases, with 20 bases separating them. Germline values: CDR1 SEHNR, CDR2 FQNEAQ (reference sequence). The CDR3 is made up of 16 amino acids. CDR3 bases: TGTGCCAGCAGCATATACAGGGTGGGGAGGGGAGAGACCCAGTACTTC. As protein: CASSIYRVGRGETQYF.

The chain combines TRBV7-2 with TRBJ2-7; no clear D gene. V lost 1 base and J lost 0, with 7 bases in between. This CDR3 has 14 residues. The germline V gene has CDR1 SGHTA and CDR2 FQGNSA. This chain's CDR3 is CASSLVASSYEQYF. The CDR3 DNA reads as TGTGCCAGCAGCTTAGTGGCCAGCTCCTACGAGCAGTACTTC.

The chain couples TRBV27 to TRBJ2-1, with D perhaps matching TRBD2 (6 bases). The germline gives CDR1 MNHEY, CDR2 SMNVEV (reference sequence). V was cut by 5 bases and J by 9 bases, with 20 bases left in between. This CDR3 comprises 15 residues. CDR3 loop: CASSPSGGVLSEQFF. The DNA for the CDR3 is TGTGCCAGCAGTCCCAGTGGAGGGGTCCTGAGTGAGCAGTTCTTC.

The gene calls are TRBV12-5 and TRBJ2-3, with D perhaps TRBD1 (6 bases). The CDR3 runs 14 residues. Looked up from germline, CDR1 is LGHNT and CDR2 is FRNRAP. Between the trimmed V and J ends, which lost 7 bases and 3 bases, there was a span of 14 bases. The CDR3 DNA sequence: TGTGCTAGTGCCTTCGACAGGCCTACAGATACGCAGTATTTT. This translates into CASAFDRPTDTQYF.